This TCR beta chain was found in a study of cytomegalovirus exposure and HLA in healthy donors. Both 60 Vbeta primers and 13 Jbeta primers went into the PCR. In the authors' workflow: In a later analysis, approximately 80 million unique TCR beta chains included roughly 11 million shared by two or more donors. Clones were sequenced by immunoSEQ multiplex PCR, and TCRdb holds only the in-frame ones, with some missing. From that table come the V and J calls and clone size; the DNA was used to work out D and trimming. The repertoire consists of 210,000 or so clones, with 70% to 80% occurring once and the leading ten covering 0.2% to 0.25%. Regarding the study as a whole: The majority of CMV-associated TCR beta chains were reported as apparently HLA-restricted in a later analysis. Researchers catalogued approximately 170 TCR beta chains as cytomegalovirus-associated. In a later analysis, V- and J-gene trimming of beta chains associated with a DCLRE1C missense variant, replicated independently.

CDR3 length: 14 residues. The germline V gene has CDR1 MNHEY and CDR2 SMNVEV (reference sequence). Trimming took 5 bases from V and 3 from J, leaving 11 bases between them. This clone came up a few times. Its antigen is unknown. Sequencing was performed on PBMCs. The chain uses TRBV27 and TRBJ1-3, with TRBD1 as a possible D gene (6 bases). This TCR derives from a girl aged 2-15 years in good health and CMV-seronegative. The CDR3 region has the DNA TGTGCCAGCAGTCCCAGGGGTCGTGGAAACACCATATATTTT. Translated: CASSPRGRGNTIYF.